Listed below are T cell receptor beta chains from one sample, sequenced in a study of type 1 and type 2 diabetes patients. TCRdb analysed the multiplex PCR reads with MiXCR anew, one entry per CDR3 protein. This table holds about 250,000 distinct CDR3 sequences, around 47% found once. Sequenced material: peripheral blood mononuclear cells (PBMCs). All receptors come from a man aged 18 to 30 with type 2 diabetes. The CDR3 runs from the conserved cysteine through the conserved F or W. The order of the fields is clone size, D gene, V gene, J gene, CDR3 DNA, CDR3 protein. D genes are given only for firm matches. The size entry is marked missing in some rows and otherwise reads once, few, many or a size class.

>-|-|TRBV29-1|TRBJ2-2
TGCAGCGTTGAACCAGGGGACGGGGAGCTGTTTTTT
CSVEPGDGELFF
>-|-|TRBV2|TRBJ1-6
TGCGCCAGCAGCCGGGACAATAATTCACCCCTCCACTTT
CASSRDNNSPLHF
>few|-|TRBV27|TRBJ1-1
TGTGCCAGTAGTATAGATCGCAGGGCTGGCACTGAAGCTTTCTTT
CASSIDRRAGTEAFF
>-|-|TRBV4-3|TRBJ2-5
TGCGCCAGCAGCCAAGATCGGGGGGCCGAGACCCAGTACTTC
CASSQDRGAETQYF
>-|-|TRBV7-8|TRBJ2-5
TGTGCCAGCAGCATGAGCCGGGAGACCCAGTACTTC
CASSMSRETQYF
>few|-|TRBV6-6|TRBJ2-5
TGTGCCAGCACCATGACGGGGGCTGGAGAGACCCAGTACTTC
CASTMTGAGETQYF
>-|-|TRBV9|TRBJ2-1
TGTGCCAGCAGCGAAAGCGGATACAATGAGCAGTTCTTC
CASSESGYNEQFF
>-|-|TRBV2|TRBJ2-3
TGTGCCAGCAGTGTGTGGGAGACCGGCACAGATACGCAGTATTTT
CASSVWETGTDTQYF
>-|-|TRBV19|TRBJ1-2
TGTGCCAGTAGTACCACTGACCGGGAATACTATGGCTACACCTTC
CASSTTDREYYGYTF
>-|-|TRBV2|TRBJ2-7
TGTGCCAGCAGCCAAGGTTTCGGTCAGGGTGGTACCTACGAGCAGTACTTC
CASSQGFGQGGTYEQYF
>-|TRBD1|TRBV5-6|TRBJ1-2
TGTGCCAGCAGCTTGCTGGACAGGGACGGGGGCTACACCTTC
CASSLLDRDGGYTF
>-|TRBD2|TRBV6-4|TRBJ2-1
TGTGCCAGCAGTCTCCTAGCGGGAGAAAAGAATGAGCAGTTCTTC
CASSLLAGEKNEQFF
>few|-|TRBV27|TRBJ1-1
TGTGCCAGCATTTTGACTGGGGGCACTGAAGCTTTCTTT
CASILTGGTEAFF